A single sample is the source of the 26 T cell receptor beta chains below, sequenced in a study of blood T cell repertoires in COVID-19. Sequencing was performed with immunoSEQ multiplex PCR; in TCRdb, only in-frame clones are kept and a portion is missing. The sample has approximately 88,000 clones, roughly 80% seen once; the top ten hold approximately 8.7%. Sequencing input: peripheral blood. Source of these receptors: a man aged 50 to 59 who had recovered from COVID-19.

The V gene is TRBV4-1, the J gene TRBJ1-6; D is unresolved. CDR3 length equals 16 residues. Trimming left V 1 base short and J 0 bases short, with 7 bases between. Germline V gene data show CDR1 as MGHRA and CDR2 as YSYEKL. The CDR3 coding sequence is TGCGCCAGCAGCCAAGGTTGGAGCTCCTATAATTCACCCCTCCACTTT. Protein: CASSQGWSSYNSPLHF.

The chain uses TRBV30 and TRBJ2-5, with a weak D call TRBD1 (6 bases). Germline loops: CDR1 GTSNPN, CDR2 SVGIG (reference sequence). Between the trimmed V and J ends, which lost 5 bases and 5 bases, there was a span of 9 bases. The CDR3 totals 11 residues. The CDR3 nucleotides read TGTGCCTGGTCTACAGGGGAGACCCAGTACTTC. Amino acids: CAWSTGETQYF.

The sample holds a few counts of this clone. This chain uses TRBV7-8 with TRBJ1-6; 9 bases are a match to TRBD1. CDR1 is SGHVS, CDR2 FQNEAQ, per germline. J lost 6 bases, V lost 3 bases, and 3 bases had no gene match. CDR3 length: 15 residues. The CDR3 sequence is CASSFGTGSNSPLHF. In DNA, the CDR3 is TGTGCCAGCAGCTTTGGGACAGGGAGTAATTCACCCCTCCACTTT. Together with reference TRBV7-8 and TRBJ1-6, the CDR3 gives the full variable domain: GAGVSQSPRYKVAKRGQDVALRCDPISGHVSLFWYQQALGQGPEFLTYFQNEAQLDKSGLPSDRFFAERPEGSVSTLKIQRTQQEDSAVYLCASSFGTGSNSPLHFGNGTRLTVT.

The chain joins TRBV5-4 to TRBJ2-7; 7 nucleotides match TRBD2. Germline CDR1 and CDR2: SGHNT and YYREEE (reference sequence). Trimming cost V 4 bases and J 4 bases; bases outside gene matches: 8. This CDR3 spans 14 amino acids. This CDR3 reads CASSPALGGYEQYF. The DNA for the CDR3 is TGTGCCAGCAGCCCAGCCTTGGGAGGGTACGAGCAGTACTTC.

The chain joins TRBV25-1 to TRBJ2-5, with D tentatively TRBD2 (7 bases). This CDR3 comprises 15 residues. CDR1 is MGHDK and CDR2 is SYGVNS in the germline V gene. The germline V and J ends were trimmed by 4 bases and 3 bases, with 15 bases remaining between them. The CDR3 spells CASSGRGGSEETQYF. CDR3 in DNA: TGTGCCAGCAGTGGAAGGGGGGGTTCAGAAGAGACCCAGTACTTC.

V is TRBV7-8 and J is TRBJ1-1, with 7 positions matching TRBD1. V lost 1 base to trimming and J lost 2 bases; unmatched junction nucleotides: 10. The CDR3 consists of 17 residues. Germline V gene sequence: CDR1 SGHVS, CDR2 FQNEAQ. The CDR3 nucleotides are TGTGCCAGCAGCTTAGAGGTAGGGGGCTTAAGAAACACTGAAGCTTTCTTT. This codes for CASSLEVGGLRNTEAFF. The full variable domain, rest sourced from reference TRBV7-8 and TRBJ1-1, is GAGVSQSPRYKVAKRGQDVALRCDPISGHVSLFWYQQALGQGPEFLTYFQNEAQLDKSGLPSDRFFAERPEGSVSTLKIQRTQQEDSAVYLCASSLEVGGLRNTEAFFGQGTRLTVV.

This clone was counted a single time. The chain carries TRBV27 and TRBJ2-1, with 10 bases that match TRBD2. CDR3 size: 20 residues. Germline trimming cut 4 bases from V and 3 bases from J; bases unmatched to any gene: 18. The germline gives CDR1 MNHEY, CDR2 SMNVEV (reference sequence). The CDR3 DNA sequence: TGTGCCAGCAGTTGGAGGCGCAGGGGGCTCCTAGCGGGAGTCTACAATGAGCAGTTCTTC. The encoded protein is CASSWRRRGLLAGVYNEQFF.

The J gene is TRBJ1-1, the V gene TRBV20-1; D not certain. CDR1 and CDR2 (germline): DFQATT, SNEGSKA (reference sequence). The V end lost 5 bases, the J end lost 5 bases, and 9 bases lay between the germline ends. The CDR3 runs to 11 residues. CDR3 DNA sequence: TGCAGTGCTCTCTTCGGGACTGAAGCTTTCTTT. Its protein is CSALFGTEAFF.

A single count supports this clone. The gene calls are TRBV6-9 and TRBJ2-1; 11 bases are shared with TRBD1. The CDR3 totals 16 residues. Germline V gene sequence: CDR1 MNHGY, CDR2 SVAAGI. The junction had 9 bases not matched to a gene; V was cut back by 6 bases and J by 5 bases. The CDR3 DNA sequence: TGTGCCAGCAGCCCATCGGGACAGGGGGTAGACAATGAGCAGTTCTTC. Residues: CASSPSGQGVDNEQFF.

The CDR3 sequence: CASSHPTKRLGNEKLFF. In nucleotides, the CDR3 is TGTGCCAGCAGCCATCCAACCAAGAGGTTAGGCAATGAAAAACTGTTTTTT. The rearrangement uses TRBV4-2 and TRBJ1-4; D gene unclear. The V and J ends lost 3 bases and 5 bases respectively, with 19 bases between them. Germline lookup yields CDR1 LGHNA and CDR2 YNFKEQ. The CDR3 runs 17 residues.

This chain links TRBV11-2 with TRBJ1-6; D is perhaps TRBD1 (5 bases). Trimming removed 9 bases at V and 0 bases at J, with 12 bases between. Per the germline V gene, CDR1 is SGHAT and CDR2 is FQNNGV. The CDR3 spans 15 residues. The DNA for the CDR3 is TGTGCCAGTCGACAGCCAGGCTCCTATAATTCACCCCTCCACTTT. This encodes CASRQPGSYNSPLHF.

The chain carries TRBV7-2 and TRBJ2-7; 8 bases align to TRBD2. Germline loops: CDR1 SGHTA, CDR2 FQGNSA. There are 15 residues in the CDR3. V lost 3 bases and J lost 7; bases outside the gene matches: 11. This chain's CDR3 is CASSFKAGDGLEQYF. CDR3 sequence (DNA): TGTGCCAGCAGCTTCAAAGCGGGGGACGGATTAGAGCAGTACTTC.

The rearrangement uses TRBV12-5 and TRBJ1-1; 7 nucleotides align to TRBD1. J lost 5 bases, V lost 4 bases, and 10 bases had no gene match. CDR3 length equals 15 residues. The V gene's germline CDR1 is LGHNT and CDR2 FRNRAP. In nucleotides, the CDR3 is TGTGCTAGTGGTTCCGGGACCCTACAGGGGACTGAAGCTTTCTTT. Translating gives CASGSGTLQGTEAFF. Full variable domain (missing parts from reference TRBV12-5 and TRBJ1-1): DARVTQTPRHKVTEMGQEVTMRCQPILGHNTVFWYRQTMMQGLELLAYFRNRAPLDDSGMPKDRFSAEMPDATLATLKIQPSEPRDSAVYFCASGSGTLQGTEAFFGQGTRLTVV.

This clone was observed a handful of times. The chain's CDR3 is CASSLVGTGGGYEKLFF. The CDR3 region has the DNA TGTGCCAGCAGCTTAGTAGGGACAGGGGGCGGTTATGAAAAACTGTTTTTT. The gene calls are TRBV7-8 and TRBJ1-4; 12 bases align to TRBD1. The CDR3 consists of 17 residues. The trim removed 1 base at V and 6 bases at J, leaving 6 bases unmatched. Germline assignment: CDR1 SGHVS and CDR2 FQNEAQ.

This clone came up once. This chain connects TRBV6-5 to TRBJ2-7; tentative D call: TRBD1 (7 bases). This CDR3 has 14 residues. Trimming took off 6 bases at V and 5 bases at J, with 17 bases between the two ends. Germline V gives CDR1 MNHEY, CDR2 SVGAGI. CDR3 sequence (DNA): TGTGCCAGCAGGGACGACAGGGAGGAACACGAGCAGTACTTC. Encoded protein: CASRDDREEHEQYF.

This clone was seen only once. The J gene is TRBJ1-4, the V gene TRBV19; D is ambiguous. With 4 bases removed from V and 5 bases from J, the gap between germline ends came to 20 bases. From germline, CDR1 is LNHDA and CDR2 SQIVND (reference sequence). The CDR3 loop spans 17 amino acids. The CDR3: CASSTQSYRAQNEKLFF. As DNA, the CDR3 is TGTGCCAGTAGTACCCAGTCCTACAGAGCACAGAATGAAAAACTGTTTTTT. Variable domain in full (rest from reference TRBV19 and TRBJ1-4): DGGITQSPKYLFRKEGQNVTLSCEQNLNHDAMYWYRQDPGQGLRLIYYSQIVNDFQKGDIAEGYSVSREKKESFPLTVTSAQKNPTAFYLCASSTQSYRAQNEKLFFGSGTQLSVL.

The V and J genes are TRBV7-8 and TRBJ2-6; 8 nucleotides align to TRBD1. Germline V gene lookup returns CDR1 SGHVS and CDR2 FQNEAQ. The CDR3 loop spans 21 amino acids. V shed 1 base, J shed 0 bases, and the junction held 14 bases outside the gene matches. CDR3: CASSLDRVVTGGNSGANVLTF. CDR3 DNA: TGTGCCAGCAGCTTAGACAGGGTTGTTACAGGGGGAAACTCTGGGGCCAACGTCCTGACTTTC.

The DNA for the CDR3 is TGCGCCAGCAGCTTAGAGGGCCCAATCAACACTGAAGCTTTCTTT. Its protein is CASSLEGPINTEAFF. The chain is built from TRBV5-1 and TRBJ1-1, with D hard to call. CDR1 and CDR2 from the germline V gene are SGHRS and YFSETQ. V lost 2 bases and J 2 bases, leaving 13 bases between the germline ends. The CDR3 runs 15 residues.

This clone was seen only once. The CDR3 DNA reads TGTGCCAGCAGGGAGGGACAGCCTCCGCATCAGCCCCAGCATTTT. Translation gives CASREGQPPHQPQHF. The chain uses TRBV6-5 and TRBJ1-5; 7 bases are a match to TRBD1. Germline CDR1 and CDR2: MNHEY and SVGAGI. The V and J ends lost 6 bases and 5 bases, in that order; junction bases with no gene match: 10. This CDR3 has 15 amino acids.

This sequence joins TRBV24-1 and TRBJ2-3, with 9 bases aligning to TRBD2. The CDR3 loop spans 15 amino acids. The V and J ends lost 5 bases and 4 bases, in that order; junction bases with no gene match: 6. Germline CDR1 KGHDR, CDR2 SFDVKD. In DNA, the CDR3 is TGTGCCACCAGTGCTGCGGGAGGGCCCGCAGATACGCAGTATTTT. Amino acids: CATSAAGGPADTQYF.

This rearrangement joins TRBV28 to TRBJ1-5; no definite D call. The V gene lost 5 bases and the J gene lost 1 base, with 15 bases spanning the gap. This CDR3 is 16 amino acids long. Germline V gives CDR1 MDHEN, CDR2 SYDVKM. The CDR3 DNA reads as TGTGCCAGCAGTAGTTCCCGTCGGTTGAGCAATCAGCCCCAGCATTTT. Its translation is CASSSSRRLSNQPQHF.

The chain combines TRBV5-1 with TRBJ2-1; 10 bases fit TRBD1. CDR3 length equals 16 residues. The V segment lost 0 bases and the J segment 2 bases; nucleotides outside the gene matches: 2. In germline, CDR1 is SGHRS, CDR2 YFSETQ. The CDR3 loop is CASSLVGTGAYNEQFF. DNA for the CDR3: TGCGCCAGCAGCTTGGTGGGGACAGGGGCCTACAATGAGCAGTTCTTC.

Here the CDR3 DNA reads TGTGCCACCAGTGATTTCCGGGAAAAGACCCAGTACTTC. The encoded protein is CATSDFREKTQYF. The gene calls are TRBV24-1 and TRBJ2-5, with a tentative D call TRBD2 (5 bases). CDR1 is KGHDR and CDR2 is SFDVKD in the germline V gene. CDR3 length equals 13 residues. V was shortened by 1 base and J by 6 bases, with 8 bases between the two germline ends.

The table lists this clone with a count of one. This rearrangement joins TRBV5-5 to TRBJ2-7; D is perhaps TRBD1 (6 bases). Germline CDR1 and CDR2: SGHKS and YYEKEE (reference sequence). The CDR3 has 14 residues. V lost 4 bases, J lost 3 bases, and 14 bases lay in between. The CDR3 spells CASSLTSGDYEQYF. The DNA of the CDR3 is TGTGCCAGCAGCCTTACATCAGGGGACTACGAGCAGTACTTC.

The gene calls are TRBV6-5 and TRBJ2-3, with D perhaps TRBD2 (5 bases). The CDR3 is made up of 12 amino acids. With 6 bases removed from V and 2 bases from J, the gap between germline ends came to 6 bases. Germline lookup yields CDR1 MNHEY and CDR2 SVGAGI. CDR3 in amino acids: CASRADTDTQYF. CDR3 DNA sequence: TGTGCCAGCAGAGCGGACACAGATACGCAGTATTTT.

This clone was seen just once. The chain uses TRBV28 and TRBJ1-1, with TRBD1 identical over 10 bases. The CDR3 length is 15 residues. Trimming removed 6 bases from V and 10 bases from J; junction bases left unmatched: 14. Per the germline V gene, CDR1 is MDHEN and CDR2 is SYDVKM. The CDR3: CASRTRTGGLGGAFF. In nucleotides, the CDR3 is TGTGCCAGCAGAACCCGGACAGGGGGTTTAGGGGGAGCTTTCTTT.